One and the same sample provided the 19 T cell receptor beta chains below, sequenced in a study of T cells in Graves' hyperthyroidism and ophthalmopathy. RNA transcripts yielded amplified TCR beta CDR3 regions. With the HTBI primer set, the TCR CDR3 went through a first round of RT-PCR. From the multiplex PCR reads, TCRdb called clonotypes with MiXCR, one entry per CDR3 protein. The sample holds approximately 560,000 distinct CDR3 sequences, around 46% seen once. The sequenced sample was peripheral blood or thyroid tissue (not recorded which). Receptors were obtained from a woman between 18 and 30 years old with Graves' hyperthyroidism.

This clonotype was counted only a few times. The gene calls are TRBV29-1 and TRBJ2-2; D gene unclear. V lost 0 bases, J lost 0 bases, and 8 bases lay in between. The germline V gene encodes CDR1 SQVTM and CDR2 ANQGSEA. The CDR3 contains 15 residues. The chain's CDR3 is CSVEDRAANTGELFF. The CDR3 nucleotides read TGCAGCGTTGAAGATCGGGCAGCGAACACCGGGGAGCTGTTTTTT.

This chain uses TRBV5-6 with TRBJ2-2; 10 positions match TRBD2. V gave up 3 bases and J gave up 6 bases; unmatched junction bases: 8. Germline values: CDR1 SGHDT, CDR2 YYEEEE. The CDR3 loop spans 16 amino acids. CDR3 sequence: CASSSLAGGAPGELFF. The CDR3 bases are TGTGCCAGCAGCTCATTAGCGGGAGGTGCACCCGGGGAGCTGTTTTTT.

This clonotype has only a few counts. The V gene is TRBV20-1, the J gene TRBJ1-5; D is unclear. Trimming stripped 5 bases from V and 7 bases from J, with 6 bases between. The CDR3 consists of 10 residues. Looked up from germline, CDR1 is DFQATT and CDR2 is SNEGSKA (reference sequence). The CDR3 DNA reads as TGCAGTGCTGGGAACCAGCCCCAGCATTTT. This codes for CSAGNQPQHF.

DNA for the CDR3: TGTGCCACCAGCCTCGGGCCCGAAGGGCTTGGCTACACCTTC. This translates into CATSLGPEGLGYTF. The V call is TRBV24-1, the J call TRBJ1-2; D is ambiguous. V lost 7 bases to trimming and J lost 7 bases, with 18 bases between them. Per the germline V gene, CDR1 is KGHDR and CDR2 is SFDVKD. This CDR3 spans 14 amino acids.

This clonotype was detected a few times. Here the CDR3 reads CASSLPSGRLSEQYF. In nucleotides, the CDR3 is TGCGCCAGCAGCTTGCCCAGCGGGAGGCTTTCCGAGCAGTACTTC. The rearrangement uses TRBV5-1 and TRBJ2-7, with TRBD2 matching over 9 bases. J gave up 6 bases and V 1 base, and 8 bases lay outside the gene matches. The CDR3 sequence is 15 residues long. From germline, CDR1 is SGHRS and CDR2 YFSETQ.

The sample holds one count of this clonotype. This sequence joins TRBV7-9 and TRBJ2-7, with 11 bases lining up with TRBD2. CDR3 length: 16 amino acids. CDR1 is SEHNR and CDR2 is FQNEAQ in the germline V gene (reference sequence). With 4 bases clipped from V and 0 bases from J, the junction kept 5 bases outside the gene matches. The CDR3 DNA reads TGTGCCAGCAGCTATAGCGGGAGGGACAGCTCCTACGAGCAGTACTTC. It specifies CASSYSGRDSSYEQYF.

This clonotype showed up many times. The chain is built from TRBV15 and TRBJ2-7, with 10 bases aligning to TRBD1. V lost 8 bases to trimming and J lost 4 bases; unmatched junction nucleotides: 2. Germline V lookup: CDR1 LNHNV, CDR2 YYDKDF (reference sequence). CDR3 length: 12 residues. The CDR3 sequence: CATRDRGYEQYF. Written as DNA, the CDR3 is TGTGCCACCCGGGACAGGGGATACGAGCAGTACTTC.

The chain recombines TRBV10-3 with TRBJ1-2; D gene unclear. The CDR3 length is 13 residues. Germline V gene lookup returns CDR1 ENHRY and CDR2 SYGVKD. With 0 bases removed from V and 4 bases from J, the gap between germline ends came to 6 bases. CDR3 coding DNA: TGTGCCATCAGTGAGTCTCGGGGCTATGGCTACACCTTC. Its protein product is CAISESRGYGYTF.

As for this clonotype: No conserved phenylalanine or tryptophan ends this CDR3, so it is likely a read error. V gene TRBV12-3 or TRBV12-4 combines with J gene TRBJ1-2; 7 nucleotides line up with TRBD1. The CDR3 length is 19 residues. Trimming took 6 bases from V and 8 from J; bases not matched to a gene: 27. CDR3 protein: CASSLPGATFSTGRGGYTL. In nucleotides, the CDR3 is TGTGCCAGCAGCTTACCCGGTGCTACCTTTTCGACAGGGAGAGGCGGCTACACCCTC.

This chain connects TRBV5-1 to TRBJ2-2; TRBD2 matches 7 bases. CDR1 and CDR2 (germline): SGHRS, YFSETQ. The CDR3 is 16 residues long. V shed 3 bases and J 4 bases; nucleotides not matched to a gene: 9. In DNA form, the CDR3 reads TGCGCCAGCAGCTCGATACCGGGACTAAGCACCGGGGAGCTGTTTTTT. It encodes CASSSIPGLSTGELFF.

The rearrangement joins TRBV24-1 to TRBJ2-5, with 7 bases fitting TRBD2. The length of the CDR3 is 15 residues. The V and J ends lost 7 bases and 3 bases, in that order; junction bases with no gene match: 10. CDR1 KGHDR and CDR2 SFDVKD come from the germline V gene. The DNA for the CDR3 is TGTGCCACCAGCGAGGGCGGGAGCGGGGAAGAGACCCAGTACTTC. Amino acid sequence: CATSEGGSGEETQYF.

There are many counts of this clonotype. This rearrangement joins TRBV14 to TRBJ2-5; D uncertain. Trimming left V 3 bases short and J 5 bases short, with 7 bases between. The CDR3 runs 12 residues. Per the germline V gene, CDR1 is SGHDN and CDR2 is FVKESK. CDR3 region: CASSHLRETQYF. CDR3 coding DNA: TGTGCCAGCAGCCACCTGCGGGAGACCCAGTACTTC.

This clonotype showed up many times. This chain connects TRBV7-3 to TRBJ1-1; D remains ambiguous. CDR3 length equals 15 residues. The germline V gene encodes CDR1 SGHTA and CDR2 FQGTGA. Trimming stripped 3 bases from V and 0 bases from J, with 11 bases between. The CDR3 coding sequence is TGTGCCAGCAGCTTGAGTAGGGAACTGAACACTGAAGCTTTCTTT. This encodes CASSLSRELNTEAFF.

As to this clonotype: Its ends do not fully match the called genes, so a read error is possible. The rearrangement uses TRBV11-2 and TRBJ1-5; tentative D call: TRBD1 (6 bases). Germline CDR1 reads SGHAT; CDR2 reads FQNNGV. The CDR3 has 19 amino acids. The DNA of the CDR3 is TGCGCCAGCAGCCAAGGGGGAGGACGGCACCTAAGCCTCAATCAGCCCCAGCATTTT. Translated, it gives CASSQGGGRHLSLNQPQHF.

V gene TRBV24-1 combines with J gene TRBJ2-2; D is ambiguous. CDR3 length equals 15 residues. Germline V gene lookup returns CDR1 KGHDR and CDR2 SFDVKD. V was clipped by 11 bases and J by 0 bases, with 15 bases between them. The CDR3 here is CASSWVLANTGELFF. DNA of the CDR3: TGTGCCAGCTCTTGGGTCCTGGCGAACACCGGGGAGCTGTTTTTT.

This rearrangement joins TRBV20-1 to TRBJ2-5, with TRBD2 as a possible D gene (5 bases). This CDR3 is 15 amino acids long. Between the trimmed V and J ends, which lost 0 bases and 7 bases, there was a span of 18 bases. Germline V CDR1 and CDR2: DFQATT, SNEGSKA (reference sequence). CDR3 sequence: CSARDTGLLSGTQYF. The CDR3 coding sequence is TGCAGTGCTAGAGATACGGGATTACTTTCCGGGACCCAGTACTTC.

The V and J genes are TRBV25-1 and TRBJ1-3; tentative D call: TRBD1 (5 bases). The V end was cut by 2 bases, the J end by 3 bases, with 8 bases between. The CDR3 totals 14 residues. Germline V gene data show CDR1 as MGHDK and CDR2 as SYGVNS. In DNA, the CDR3 is TGTGCCAGCAGTGAACAGGGCTATGGAAACACCATATATTTT. It encodes CASSEQGYGNTIYF.

The V and J genes are TRBV6-2 or TRBV6-3 and TRBJ1-1, with D uncertain. The CDR3 extends over 16 amino acids. The germline V gene encodes CDR1 MNHEY and CDR2 SVGEGT. The V and J ends lost 2 bases and 1 base respectively, with 14 bases between them. CDR3 protein: CASSYPEVEGNTEAFF. The CDR3 coding sequence is TGTGCCAGCAGTTACCCGGAAGTGGAGGGGAACACTGAAGCTTTCTTT.

Many counts were recorded for this clonotype. This chain uses TRBV7-2 with TRBJ1-2; 8 nucleotides agree with TRBD1. CDR1 and CDR2 (germline): SGHTA, FQGNSA. The CDR3 runs to 13 residues. The V gene end was trimmed by 4 bases and the J gene end by 2 bases; junction bases not matched to a gene: 0. The CDR3 region is CASSWDRNYGYTF. The CDR3 bases are TGTGCCAGCAGCTGGGACAGGAACTATGGCTACACCTTC. Based on the CDR3 plus reference TRBV7-2 and TRBJ1-2, the full variable domain is GAGVSQSPSNKVTEKGKDVELRCDPISGHTALYWYRQSLGQGLEFLIYFQGNSAPDKSGLPSDRFSAERTGGSVSTLTIQRTQQEDSAVYLCASSWDRNYGYTFGSGTRLTVV.